The clone carrying this T cell receptor (beta chain) was recorded a few times. The antigen remains undetermined. Reverse transcription of all isolated RNA meant that expressed TCRB transcripts were sequenced. Reads from naive, central memory and regulatory T cell samples averaged around 4 million. Sequenced by immunoSEQ multiplex PCR; TCRdb stores in-frame clones only, minus some. The sample includes roughly 330,000 clones, less than 15% seen only once; the top ten take around 0.016%. The data stem from a study of beta chain features in type 1 diabetes. Germline CDR1 and CDR2: MDHEN and SYDVKM. Trimming at V came to 4 bases and at J to 8 bases, leaving 13 bases not matched to a gene. The length of the CDR3 is 15 residues. Study-level findings and limits: Compared to healthy donors, patients appeared to have naive, central memory and Treg TCRB repertoires that were more alike. In all four CD4+ subsets, TCRB CDR3 length was significantly, moderately reduced in type 1 diabetes.

Sorting of CD4+ naive, central memory, regulatory and stem cell-like memory cells was performed via CD45RO/CCR7/CD25/CD127/CD95/CD27. This receptor was taken from a woman aged 18-29 years with type 1 diabetes. J is TRBJ1-2 and V is TRBV28, with TRBD1 matching over 7 bases. Sequences were obtained from naive CD4+ T cells from blood. The CDR3 loop is CASSSYQDRVGGYTF. DNA of the CDR3: TGTGCCAGCAGTTCGTACCAAGACAGGGTTGGCGGCTACACCTTC.